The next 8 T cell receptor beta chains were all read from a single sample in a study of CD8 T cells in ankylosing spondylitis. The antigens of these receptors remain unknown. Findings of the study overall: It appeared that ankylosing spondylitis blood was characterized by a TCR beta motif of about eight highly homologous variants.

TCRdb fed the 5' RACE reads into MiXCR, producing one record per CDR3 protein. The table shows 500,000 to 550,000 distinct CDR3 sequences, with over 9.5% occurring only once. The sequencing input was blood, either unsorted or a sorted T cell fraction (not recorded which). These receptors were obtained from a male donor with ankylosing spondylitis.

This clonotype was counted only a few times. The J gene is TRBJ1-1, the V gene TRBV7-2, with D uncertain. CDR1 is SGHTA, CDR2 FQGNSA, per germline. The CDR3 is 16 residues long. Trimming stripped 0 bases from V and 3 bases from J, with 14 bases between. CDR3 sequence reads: CASSLALVWTYTEAFF. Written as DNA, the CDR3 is TGTGCCAGCAGCTTAGCTCTGGTGTGGACTTACACTGAAGCTTTCTTT.

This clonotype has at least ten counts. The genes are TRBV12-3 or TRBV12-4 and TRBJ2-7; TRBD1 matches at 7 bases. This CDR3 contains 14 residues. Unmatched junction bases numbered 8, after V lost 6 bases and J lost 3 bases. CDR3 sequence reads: CASSHTGVFYEQYV. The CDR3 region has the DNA TGTGCCAGCAGCCATACAGGGGTCTTCTACGAGCAGTACGTC.

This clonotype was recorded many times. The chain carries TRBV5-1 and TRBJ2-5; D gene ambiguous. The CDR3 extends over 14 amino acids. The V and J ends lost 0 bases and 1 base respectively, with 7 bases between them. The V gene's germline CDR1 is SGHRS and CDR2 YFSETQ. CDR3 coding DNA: TGCGCCAGCAGCTTGGTCAGTCCCCAAGAGACCCAGTACTTC. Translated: CASSLVSPQETQYF.

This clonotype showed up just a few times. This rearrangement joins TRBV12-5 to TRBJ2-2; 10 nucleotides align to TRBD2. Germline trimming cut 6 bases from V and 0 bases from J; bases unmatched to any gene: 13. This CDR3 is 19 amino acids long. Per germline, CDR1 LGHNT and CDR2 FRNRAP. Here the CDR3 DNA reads TGTGCTAGTGGCAGTGGGGCTAGCGGGAGCTGGACGAACACCGGGGAGCTGTTTTTT. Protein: CASGSGASGSWTNTGELFF. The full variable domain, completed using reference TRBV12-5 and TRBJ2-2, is DARVTQTPRHKVTEMGQEVTMRCQPILGHNTVFWYRQTMMQGLELLAYFRNRAPLDDSGMPKDRFSAEMPDATLATLKIQPSEPRDSAVYFCASGSGASGSWTNTGELFFGEGSRLTVL.

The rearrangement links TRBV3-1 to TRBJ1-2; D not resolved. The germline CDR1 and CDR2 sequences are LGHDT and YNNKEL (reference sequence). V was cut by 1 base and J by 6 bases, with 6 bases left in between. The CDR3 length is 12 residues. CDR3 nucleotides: TGTGCCAGCAGCCAAGGCGATCATGGCTACACCTTC. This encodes CASSQGDHGYTF.

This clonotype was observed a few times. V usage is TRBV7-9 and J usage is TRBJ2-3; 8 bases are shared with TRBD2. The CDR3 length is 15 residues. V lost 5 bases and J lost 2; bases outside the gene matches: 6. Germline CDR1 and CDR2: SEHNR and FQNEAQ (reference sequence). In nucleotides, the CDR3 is TGTGCCAGCAGCCCTACTAGCGGAGTCACAGATACGCAGTATTTT. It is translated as CASSPTSGVTDTQYF. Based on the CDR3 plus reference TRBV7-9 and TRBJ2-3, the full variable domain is DTGVSQNPRHKITKRGQNVTFRCDPISEHNRLYWYRQTLGQGPEFLTYFQNEAQLEKSRLLSDRFSAERPKGSFSTLEIQRTEQGDSAMYLCASSPTSGVTDTQYFGPGTRLTVL.

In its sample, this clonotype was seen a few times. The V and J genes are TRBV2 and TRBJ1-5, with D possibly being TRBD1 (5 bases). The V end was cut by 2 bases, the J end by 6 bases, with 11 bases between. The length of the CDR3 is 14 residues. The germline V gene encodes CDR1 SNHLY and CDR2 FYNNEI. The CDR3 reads CASSEWGYGQPQHF. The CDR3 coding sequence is TGTGCCAGCAGTGAATGGGGGTACGGTCAGCCCCAGCATTTT.

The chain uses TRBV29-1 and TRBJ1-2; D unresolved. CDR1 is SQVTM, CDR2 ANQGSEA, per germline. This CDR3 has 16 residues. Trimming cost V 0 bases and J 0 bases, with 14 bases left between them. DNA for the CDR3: TGCAGCGTTGAAGATCTAGGAGACTTCTCTAACTATGGCTACACCTTC. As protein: CSVEDLGDFSNYGYTF.